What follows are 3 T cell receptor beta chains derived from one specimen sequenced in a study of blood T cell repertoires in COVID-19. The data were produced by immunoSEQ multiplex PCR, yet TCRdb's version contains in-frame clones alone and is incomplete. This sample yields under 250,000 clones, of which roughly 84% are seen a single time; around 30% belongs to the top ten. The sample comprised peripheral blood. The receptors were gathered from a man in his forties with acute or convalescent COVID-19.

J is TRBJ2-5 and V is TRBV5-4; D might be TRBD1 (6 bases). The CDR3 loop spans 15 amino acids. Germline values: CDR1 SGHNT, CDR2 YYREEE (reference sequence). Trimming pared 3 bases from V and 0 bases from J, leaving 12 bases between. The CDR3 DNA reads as TGTGCCAGCAGCTCGAGGACAGAGTACCAAGAGACCCAGTACTTC. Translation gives CASSSRTEYQETQYF.

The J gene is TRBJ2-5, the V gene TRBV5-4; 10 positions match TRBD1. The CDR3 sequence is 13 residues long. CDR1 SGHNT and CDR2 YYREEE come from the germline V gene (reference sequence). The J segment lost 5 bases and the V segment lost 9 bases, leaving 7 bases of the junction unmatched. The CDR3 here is CAMSGQGSETQYF. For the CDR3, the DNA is TGTGCCATGTCGGGACAGGGGAGCGAGACCCAGTACTTC.

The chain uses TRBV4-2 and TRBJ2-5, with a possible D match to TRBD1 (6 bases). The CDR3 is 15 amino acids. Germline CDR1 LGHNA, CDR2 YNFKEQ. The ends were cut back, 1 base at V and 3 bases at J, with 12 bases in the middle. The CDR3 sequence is CASSQALAGEETQYF. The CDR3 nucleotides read TGTGCCAGCAGCCAAGCTCTAGCAGGGGAAGAGACCCAGTACTTC.